These 15 T cell receptor beta chains originate from one sample sequenced in a study of beta chain features in type 1 diabetes. Of the isolated RNA, all was reverse transcribed, and so the sequenced material was expressed TCRB transcripts. TCRdb's table, derived via immunoSEQ multiplex PCR, lists solely in-frame clones and lacks some. The table has about half a million clones, about 10% seen once. The sequenced sample consisted of naive CD4+ T cells from blood. The receptors were sampled from a woman between 18 and 29 years old in good health.

This clone showed up just a few times. The rearrangement joins TRBV11-3 to TRBJ1-2, with 7 bases identical to TRBD1. This CDR3 has 12 amino acids. The germline V gene encodes CDR1 SGHNT and CDR2 YENEEA. Trimming at V came to 5 bases and at J to 4 bases, leaving 1 base not matched to a gene. The CDR3 DNA reads TGTGCCAGCAGCCCAGGGGGCTATGGCTACACCTTC. It yields the protein CASSPGGYGYTF. The whole variable domain, remainder taken from reference TRBV11-3 and TRBJ1-2, is EAGVVQSPRYKIIEKKQPVAFWCNPISGHNTLYWYLQNLGQGPELLIRYENEEAVDDSQLPKDRFSAERLKGVDSTLKIQPAELGDSAVYLCASSPGGYGYTFGSGTRLTVV.

The rearrangement uses TRBV7-2 and TRBJ2-1; D is uncertain. This CDR3 spans 12 amino acids. Germline V gene sequence: CDR1 SGHTA, CDR2 FQGNSA. The V end was cut by 8 bases, the J end by 8 bases, with 13 bases between. CDR3 bases: TGTGCCAGCTCCCGGTCTGGACATGAGCAGTTCTTC. Translation gives CASSRSGHEQFF.

The rearrangement uses TRBV30 and TRBJ1-5; 7 positions agree with TRBD1. The CDR3 is 17 residues long. J gave up 0 bases and V 2 bases, and 10 bases lay outside the gene matches. Germline V gene lookup returns CDR1 GTSNPN and CDR2 SVGIG (reference sequence). CDR3 DNA sequence: TGTGCCTGGAGTTCCCCCGGGACAGTCAATAGCAATCAGCCCCAGCATTTT. This sequence encodes CAWSSPGTVNSNQPQHF.

This chain uses TRBV9 with TRBJ2-7, with D perhaps assigned TRBD1 or TRBD2 (5 bases each). The V gene's germline CDR1 is SGDLS and CDR2 YYNGEE. This CDR3 is 15 amino acids long. Trimming shortened V by 0 bases and J by 4 bases, and 14 bases separated the two germline ends. The CDR3 DNA follows: TGTGCCAGCAGCGTAGCTCTAGGGACGGGGTACGAGCAGTACTTC. Its protein is CASSVALGTGYEQYF.

This rearrangement joins TRBV6-6 to TRBJ2-2, with unresolved D. CDR1 MNHNY and CDR2 SVGAGI come from the germline V gene (reference sequence). CDR3 length: 14 residues. The ends were cut back, 6 bases at V and 7 bases at J, with 15 bases in the middle. CDR3 nucleotides: TGTGCCAGCAGCCCCGCCGCAGCCATCGGGGAGCTGTTTTTT. Encoded protein: CASSPAAAIGELFF.

The rearrangement links TRBV7-3 to TRBJ2-3; D not certain. The CDR3 is 15 amino acids. The germline V and J ends were trimmed by 5 bases and 0 bases, with 12 bases remaining between them. Germline V lookup: CDR1 SGHTA, CDR2 FQGTGA. The CDR3 is CASSPFTGSTDTQYF. As DNA, the CDR3 is TGTGCCAGCAGCCCCTTTACCGGGAGCACAGATACGCAGTATTTT.

The rearrangement joins TRBV7-2 to TRBJ2-3; D tentatively fits TRBD1 or TRBD2 (6 bases each). The germline gives CDR1 SGHTA, CDR2 FQGNSA. The CDR3 sequence is 15 residues long. V lost 1 base and J 2 bases, leaving 10 bases between the germline ends. CDR3 residues: CASSLVGGVTDTQYF. The CDR3 DNA is TGTGCCAGCAGCTTAGTGGGGGGCGTCACAGATACGCAGTATTTT.

This clone was seen more than once but under ten times. This chain connects TRBV6-5 to TRBJ2-7, with TRBD2 identical over 8 bases. The CDR3 consists of 14 residues. Germline assignment: CDR1 MNHEY and CDR2 SVGAGI. V trimming: 6 bases; J trimming: 0 bases; junction bases outside the gene matches: 4. CDR3 residues: CASSRGGSSYEQYV. DNA for the CDR3: TGTGCCAGCAGCCGCGGGGGGAGCTCCTACGAGCAGTACGTC.

The rearrangement links TRBV5-4 to TRBJ2-7; 8 nucleotides line up with TRBD1. Germline values: CDR1 SGHNT, CDR2 YYREEE (reference sequence). The trim removed 4 bases at V and 2 bases at J, leaving 5 bases unmatched. The CDR3 consists of 14 residues. The CDR3 spells CASSTGQAPYEQYF. CDR3 coding DNA: TGTGCCAGCAGCACGGGACAGGCCCCCTACGAGCAGTACTTC.

This clone was seen only a few times. This chain connects TRBV4-3 to TRBJ2-7; 9 nucleotides align to TRBD1. The CDR3 contains 16 residues. CDR1 is LGHNA, CDR2 YSLEER, per germline. After removal of 0 bases from V and 2 bases from J, the junction contained 5 bases not matched to a gene. CDR3 sequence reads: CASSQEDRGRAYEQYV. The CDR3 nucleotides are TGCGCCAGCAGCCAAGAGGACAGGGGTAGGGCCTACGAGCAGTACGTC.

The genes are TRBV29-1 and TRBJ2-1; 11 bases fit TRBD1. Germline assignment: CDR1 SQVTM and CDR2 ANQGSEA. Losses at the gene ends were 6 bases for V and 6 bases for J; bases not matched to a gene: 7. The CDR3 covers 14 residues. The CDR3 DNA follows: TGCAGCGTCGTCACCGGGACAGGGGGCAATGAGCAGTTCTTC. This codes for CSVVTGTGGNEQFF.

Of note for this clone: Other DNA sequences in the sample encode the same CDR3. The chain couples TRBV14 to TRBJ1-2; D gene uncertain. The CDR3 sequence is 14 residues long. CDR1 and CDR2 from the germline V gene are SGHDN and FVKESK. Trimming stripped 1 base from V and 4 bases from J, with 10 bases between. CDR3 sequence reads: CASSQGGRFYGYTF. In nucleotides, the CDR3 is TGTGCCAGCAGCCAAGGAGGTCGGTTCTATGGCTACACCTTC.

This clone has just a few counts. The chain has TRBV7-2 and TRBJ1-5; D perhaps matches TRBD1 (5 bases). V lost 1 base to trimming and J lost 0 bases, with 7 bases between them. The germline V gene encodes CDR1 SGHTA and CDR2 FQGNSA. There are 15 residues in the CDR3. In DNA form, the CDR3 reads TGTGCCAGCAGCTTAGGGGGGTATAGCAATCAGCCCCAGCATTTT. This gives the protein CASSLGGYSNQPQHF. The whole variable domain, remainder taken from reference TRBV7-2 and TRBJ1-5, is GAGVSQSPSNKVTEKGKDVELRCDPISGHTALYWYRQSLGQGLEFLIYFQGNSAPDKSGLPSDRFSAERTGGSVSTLTIQRTQQEDSAVYLCASSLGGYSNQPQHFGDGTRLSIL.

The V call is TRBV7-8, the J call TRBJ2-1, with 12 bases matching TRBD2. V dropped 7 bases and J dropped 6; count of bases not matched to a gene: 7. The CDR3 covers 15 residues. The germline gives CDR1 SGHVS, CDR2 FQNEAQ. The CDR3 region is CASNIRLAGANEQFF. The CDR3 DNA sequence: TGTGCCAGCAACATTCGACTAGCGGGAGCCAATGAGCAGTTCTTC.

This chain links TRBV9 with TRBJ2-5; D is unresolved. The CDR3 covers 15 residues. Trimming removed 0 bases at V and 4 bases at J, with 13 bases between. In germline, CDR1 is SGDLS, CDR2 YYNGEE. CDR3 DNA sequence: TGTGCCAGCAGCGTAGGGTCGACGGGTAGAGAGACCCAGTACTTC. This sequence encodes CASSVGSTGRETQYF.